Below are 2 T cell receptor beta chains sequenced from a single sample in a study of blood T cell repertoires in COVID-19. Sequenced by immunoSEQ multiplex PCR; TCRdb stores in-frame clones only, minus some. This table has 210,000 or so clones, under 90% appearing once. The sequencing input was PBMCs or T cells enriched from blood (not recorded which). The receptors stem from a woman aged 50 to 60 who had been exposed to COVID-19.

The CDR3 region has the DNA TGTGCCAGCTCACTCAAGAGAGGAGCAGATACGCAGTATTTT. Its protein is CASSLKRGADTQYF. The chain joins TRBV18 to TRBJ2-3; D remains ambiguous. The CDR3 runs to 14 residues. CDR1 KGHSH and CDR2 LQKENI come from the germline V gene. V shed 4 bases and J shed 4 bases, with 12 bases lying between them.

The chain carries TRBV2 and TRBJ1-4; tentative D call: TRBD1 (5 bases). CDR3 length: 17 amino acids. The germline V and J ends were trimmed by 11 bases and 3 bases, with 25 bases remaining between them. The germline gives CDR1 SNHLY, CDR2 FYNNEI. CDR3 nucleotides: TGTGCCGTTCCCAGTGACGGGAGCCGAGGGGCTAATGAAAAACTGTTTTTT. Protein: CAVPSDGSRGANEKLFF.